Listed below are T cell receptor beta chains from one sample, sequenced in a study of T cell repertoires in cytomegalovirus infection. TCRdb re-called the reads with MiXCR, one entry per CDR3 protein. The sample lists approximately 500,000 distinct CDR3 sequences, roughly a third seen once, with 15% to 20% in the top ten. The antigens for these receptors are not known. The specimen was cultured PBMCs, collected from culture after CMV antigen stimulation. These receptors came from a human donor in good health (CMV status not recorded). Some clones in this sample may be carry-over from other donors' samples. The CDR3 runs from the conserved cysteine through the conserved F or W. The order of the fields is J gene, clone size, D gene, V gene, CDR3 protein, CDR3 DNA. A D gene is named only where the DNA matches it firmly. The size field is filled for only some rows; it gives once, few, many or a size class.

>TRBJ2-1|many|TRBD2|TRBV7-2
CASSLSLTSGRIDEQFF
TGTGCCAGCAGCTTAAGTCTGACTAGCGGGAGGATCGATGAGCAGTTCTTC
>TRBJ2-3|few|.|TRBV7-6
CASDSKHTDTQYF
TGTGCCAGCGACTCCAAGCACACAGATACGCAGTATTTT
>TRBJ1-1|.|.|TRBV12-3/TRBV12-4
CASRQTARGTEAFF
TGTGCCAGCAGACAGACAGCCCGCGGCACTGAAGCTTTCTTT
>TRBJ2-7|.|TRBD2|TRBV7-6
CASSRIAGPRYEQYF
TGTGCCAGCAGCCGGATAGCGGGACCCAGGTACGAGCAGTACTTC
>TRBJ2-3|.|TRBD1|TRBV28
CASSFNRGSTDTQYF
TGTGCCAGCAGTTTTAACAGGGGTAGCACAGATACGCAGTATTTT
>TRBJ2-2|.|TRBD2|TRBV6-6
CASSSPRLAGREAGELFF
TGTGCCAGCAGTTCCCCGCGACTAGCGGGAAGGGAGGCCGGGGAGCTGTTTTTT
>TRBJ1-1|once|TRBD1|TRBV20-1
CSARDPGTGYTEAFF
TGCAGTGCTAGAGATCCTGGGACAGGGTACACTGAAGCTTTCTTT
>TRBJ2-5|many|TRBD1|TRBV7-8
CASSIRDRVIETQYF
TGTGCCAGCAGCATCCGGGACAGGGTGATTGAGACCCAGTACTTC
>TRBJ2-7|few|.|TRBV27
CATASQGLREQYF
TGTGCCACCGCTTCTCAGGGATTGAGGGAGCAGTACTTC
>TRBJ2-3|.|TRBD2|TRBV15
CATSTSGTSTDTQYF
TGTGCCACCAGCACTAGCGGGACTAGCACAGATACGCAGTATTTT
>TRBJ1-1|many|.|TRBV12-3/TRBV12-4
CASTVGTEAFF
TGTGCCAGCACCGTTGGCACTGAAGCTTTCTTT
>TRBJ2-3|few|.|TRBV12-3/TRBV12-4
CASSLGGGPSTDTQYF
TGTGCCAGCAGTTTAGGGGGCGGGCCGAGCACAGATACGCAGTATTTT
>TRBJ2-3|.|.|TRBV15
CATSRAIYTDTQYF
TGTGCCACCAGCAGAGCCATTTACACAGATACGCAGTATTTT
>TRBJ2-7|.|.|TRBV15
CATSRDRGGEQYF
TGTGCCACCAGCAGAGATCGAGGGGGCGAGCAGTACTTC
>TRBJ2-1|.|TRBD2|TRBV4-1
CASSQVSGRRDEQFF
TGCGCCAGCAGCCAAGTTAGCGGGAGGCGTGATGAGCAGTTCTTC
>TRBJ1-2|few|TRBD1|TRBV2
CASRARGDYGYTF
TGTGCCAGCAGGGCCAGGGGGGACTATGGCTACACCTTC
>TRBJ1-5|.|.|TRBV7-6
CASTTSGQPQHF
TGTGCCAGCACTACCTCGGGACAGCCCCAGCATTTT
>TRBJ1-1|.|.|TRBV7-9
CASSLPDRDTEAFF
TGTGCCAGCAGCTTGCCAGACCGGGACACTGAAGCTTTCTTT
>TRBJ2-7|once|TRBD2|TRBV28
CASSLSGRGDEQYF
TGTGCCAGCAGTTTAAGCGGGAGGGGAGACGAGCAGTACTTC
>TRBJ2-3|.|.|TRBV6-2/TRBV6-3
CASSYSLASGGDTQYF
TGTGCCAGCAGTTACTCGCTAGCGAGTGGGGGAGATACGCAGTATTTT
>TRBJ1-1|.|.|TRBV14
CASSRIMNTEAFF
TGTGCCAGCAGCCGGATCATGAACACTGAAGCTTTCTTT
>TRBJ2-4|few|.|TRBV6-2/TRBV6-3
CASSYSHGIQYF
TGTGCCAGCAGTTACTCCCATGGCATTCAGTACTTC
>TRBJ1-1|.|.|TRBV30
CAWMGRTEAFF
TGTGCCTGGATGGGGAGGACTGAAGCTTTCTTT
>TRBJ2-5|.|TRBD2|TRBV12-3/TRBV12-4
CASSWPGERGQETQYF
TGTGCCAGCAGTTGGCCGGGGGAGCGGGGACAAGAGACCCAGTACTTC
>TRBJ1-2|.|.|TRBV19
CASRSNYGYTF
TGTGCCAGTAGGTCAAACTATGGCTACACCTTC
>TRBJ1-6|.|TRBD1|TRBV5-4
CASSPGQAIPPLHF
TGTGCCAGCAGCCCTGGACAGGCCATCCCACCCCTCCACTTT